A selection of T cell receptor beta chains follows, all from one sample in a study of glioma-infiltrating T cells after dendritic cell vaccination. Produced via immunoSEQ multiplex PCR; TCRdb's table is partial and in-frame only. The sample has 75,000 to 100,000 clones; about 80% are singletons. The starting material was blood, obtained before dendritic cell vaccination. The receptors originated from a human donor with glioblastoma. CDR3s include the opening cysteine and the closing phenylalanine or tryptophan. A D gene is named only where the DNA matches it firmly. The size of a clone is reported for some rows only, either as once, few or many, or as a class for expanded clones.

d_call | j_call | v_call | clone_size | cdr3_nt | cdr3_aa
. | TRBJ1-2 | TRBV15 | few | TGTGCCACCAGCGGATCAGGGAAGTTTGATGGCTACACCTTC | CATSGSGKFDGYTF
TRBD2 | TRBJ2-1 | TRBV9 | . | TGTGCCAGCAGCGGCCCGGGACTAGCGGGAGAGATCGGCTACAATGAGCAGTTCTTC | CASSGPGLAGEIGYNEQFF
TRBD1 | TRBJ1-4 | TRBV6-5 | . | TGTGCCAGCAGTGCTGGACAGGACAGTCTTGAAAAACTGTTTTTT | CASSAGQDSLEKLFF
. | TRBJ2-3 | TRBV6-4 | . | TGTGCCAGCACCGCTTTTCAGGCTCTCACAGATACGCAGTATTTT | CASTAFQALTDTQYF
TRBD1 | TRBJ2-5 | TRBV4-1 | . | TGCGCCAGCAGCCATCCGGGAGGGGGACAGGGGACGGAGACCCAGTACTTC | CASSHPGGGQGTETQYF
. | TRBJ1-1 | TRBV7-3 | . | TGTGCCAGCAGCTCCCGAACAGGAAGTGAAGCTTTCTTT | CASSSRTGSEAFF
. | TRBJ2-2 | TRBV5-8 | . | TGTGCCAGCAGCTCCCAGGGGTTGTACACCGGGGAGCTGTTTTTT | CASSSQGLYTGELFF
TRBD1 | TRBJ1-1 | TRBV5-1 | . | TGCGCCAGCAGCTTGTCCGGACAGGGGACTGCTGAAGCTTTCTTT | CASSLSGQGTAEAFF
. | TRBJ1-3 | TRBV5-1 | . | TGCGCCAGCAGCTCACTAGGGGGCTCTGGAAACACCATATATTTT | CASSSLGGSGNTIYF
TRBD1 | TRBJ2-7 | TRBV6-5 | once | TGTGCCAGCAGTAGACAGGGCCGGGAATGGGAGCAGTACTTC | CASSRQGREWEQYF
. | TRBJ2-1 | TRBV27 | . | TGTGCCAGCAGGGGGCGGAACTCCTACAATGAGCAGTTCTTC | CASRGRNSYNEQFF
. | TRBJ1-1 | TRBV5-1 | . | TGCGCCAGCAGCTTGATACCTGCGTACCCGGAGGGAGCTTTCTTT | CASSLIPAYPEGAFF
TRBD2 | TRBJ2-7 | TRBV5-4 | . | TGTGCCAGCAGCCACGGCTCTAGCGGGGGCCGAGGGTACGAGCAGTACTTC | CASSHGSSGGRGYEQYF
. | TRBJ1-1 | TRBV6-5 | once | TGTGCCAGCTCCCACGGCACGGGAACCACTGAAGCTTTCTTT | CASSHGTGTTEAFF
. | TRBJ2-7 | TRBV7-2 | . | TGTGCCAGCAGCTTAGCGGGGACAAACTACGAGCAGTACTTC | CASSLAGTNYEQYF
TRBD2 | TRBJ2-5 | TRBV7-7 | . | TGTGCTAGCAGCTTAGCGTTGGCGGGGGTGGAGACCCAGTACTTC | CASSLALAGVETQYF
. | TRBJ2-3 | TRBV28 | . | TGTGCCAGCAGTCCGGCGAGGGCGGGTGGCGCAGATACGCAGTATTTT | CASSPARAGGADTQYF
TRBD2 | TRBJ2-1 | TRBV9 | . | TGTGCCAGCAGCCGCGGGGGGGCGGGGGCGCATGAGCAGTTCTTC | CASSRGGAGAHEQFF
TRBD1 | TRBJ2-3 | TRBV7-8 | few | TGTGCCAGCAGCGCGTTACAGGGGGATACGCAGTATTTT | CASSALQGDTQYF
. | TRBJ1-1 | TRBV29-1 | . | TGCAGCGTTGACGGTCTAACCATGAACACTGAAGCTTTCTTT | CSVDGLTMNTEAFF
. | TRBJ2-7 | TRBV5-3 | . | TGTGCCAGAAGCCTGAGGGGGAAAGACCAGTACTTC | CARSLRGKDQYF
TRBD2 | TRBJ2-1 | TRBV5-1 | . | TGCGCCAGCTCCGGGGGGGGGCGTGGCAATGAGCAGTTCTTC | CASSGGGRGNEQFF
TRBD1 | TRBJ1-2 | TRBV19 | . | TGTGCCAGCCAGGGGACAGGGCTTTCTGGCTACACCTTC | CASQGTGLSGYTF
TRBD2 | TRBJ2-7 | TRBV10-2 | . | TGCGCCAGCAGGTCTAGCGGGGGCCCCGGAAACGAGCAGTACTTC | CASRSSGGPGNEQYF
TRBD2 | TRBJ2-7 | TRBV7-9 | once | TGTGCCAGCAGCTTTAGCGGGATTTACGAGCAGTACTTC | CASSFSGIYEQYF
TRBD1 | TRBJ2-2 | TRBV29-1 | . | TGCAGCGTTATGAAGACAGGGACGGGGGAGCTGTTTTTT | CSVMKTGTGELFF
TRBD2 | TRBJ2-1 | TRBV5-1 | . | TGCGCCAGCAGCTTGGCCACGACTAGCGGGGTGAATGAGCAGTTCTTC | CASSLATTSGVNEQFF
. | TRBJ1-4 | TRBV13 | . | TGTGCCAGCAGGGGGGCCCCTGCTGAAAAACTGTTTTTT | CASRGAPAEKLFF
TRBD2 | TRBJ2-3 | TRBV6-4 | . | TGTGCCAGCAGTCGGAACGTAGCGGGATTAGATACGCAGTATTTT | CASSRNVAGLDTQYF
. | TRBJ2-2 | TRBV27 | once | TGTGCCAGCAGTAACACTGGACTCTACGGAAACACCGGGGAGCTGTTTTTT | CASSNTGLYGNTGELFF
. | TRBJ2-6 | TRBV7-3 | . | TGTGCCAGCAGCCCAGGGGCCGTATTCTCTGGGGCCAACGTCCTGACTTTC | CASSPGAVFSGANVLTF
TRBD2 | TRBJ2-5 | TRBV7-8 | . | TGTGCCAGCAGCTTACCTAGCGGGAGAGTGGAGACCCAGTACTTC | CASSLPSGRVETQYF
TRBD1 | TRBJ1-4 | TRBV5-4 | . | TGTGCCAGCAGCTCCGGACAGGGTAGGGAAAAACTGTTTTTT | CASSSGQGREKLFF
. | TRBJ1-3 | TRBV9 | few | TGTGCCAGCAGCGCCGGACAGCAAAGAAACACCATATATTTT | CASSAGQQRNTIYF
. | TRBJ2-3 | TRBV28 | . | TGTGCCAGCAGTTTATCCTCAGGGTTGTATGGCACAGATACGCAGTATTTT | CASSLSSGLYGTDTQYF